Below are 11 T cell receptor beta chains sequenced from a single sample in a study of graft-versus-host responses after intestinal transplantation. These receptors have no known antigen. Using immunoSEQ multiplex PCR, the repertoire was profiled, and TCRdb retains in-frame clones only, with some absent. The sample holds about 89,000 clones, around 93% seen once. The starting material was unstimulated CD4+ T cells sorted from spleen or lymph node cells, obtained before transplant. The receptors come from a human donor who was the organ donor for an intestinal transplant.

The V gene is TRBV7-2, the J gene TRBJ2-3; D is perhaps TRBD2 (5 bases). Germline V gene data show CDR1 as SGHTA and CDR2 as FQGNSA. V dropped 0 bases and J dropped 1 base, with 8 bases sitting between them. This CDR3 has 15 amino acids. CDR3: CASSLASGRTDTQYF. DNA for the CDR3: TGTGCCAGCAGCTTAGCCAGCGGTCGCACAGATACGCAGTATTTT.

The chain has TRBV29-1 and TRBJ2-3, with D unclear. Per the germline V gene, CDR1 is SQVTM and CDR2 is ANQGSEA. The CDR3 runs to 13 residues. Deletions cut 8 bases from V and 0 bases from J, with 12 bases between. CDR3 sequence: CSQGVESTDTQYF. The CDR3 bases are TGCAGCCAAGGTGTCGAGAGCACAGATACGCAGTATTTT.

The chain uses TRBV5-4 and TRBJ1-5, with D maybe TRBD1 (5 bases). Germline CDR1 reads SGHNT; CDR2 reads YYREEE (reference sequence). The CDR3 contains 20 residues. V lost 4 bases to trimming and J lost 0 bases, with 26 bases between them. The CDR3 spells CASSPLSSPGTVYSNQPQHF. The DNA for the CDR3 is TGTGCCAGCAGCCCTTTATCTTCCCCCGGGACGGTCTATAGCAATCAGCCCCAGCATTTT.

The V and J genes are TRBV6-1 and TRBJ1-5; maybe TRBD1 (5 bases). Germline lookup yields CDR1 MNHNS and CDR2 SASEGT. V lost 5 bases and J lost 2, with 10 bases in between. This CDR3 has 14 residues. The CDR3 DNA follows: TGTGCCAGCAGTAGGGGTGGGGGCAATCAGCCCCAGCATTTT. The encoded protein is CASSRGGGNQPQHF.

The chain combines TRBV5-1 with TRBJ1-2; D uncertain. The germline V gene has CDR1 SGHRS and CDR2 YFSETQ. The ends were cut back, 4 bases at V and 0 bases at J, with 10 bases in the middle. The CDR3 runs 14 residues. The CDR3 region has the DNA TGCGCCAGCAGCCGCGACGGCGCTAACTATGGCTACACCTTC. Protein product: CASSRDGANYGYTF.

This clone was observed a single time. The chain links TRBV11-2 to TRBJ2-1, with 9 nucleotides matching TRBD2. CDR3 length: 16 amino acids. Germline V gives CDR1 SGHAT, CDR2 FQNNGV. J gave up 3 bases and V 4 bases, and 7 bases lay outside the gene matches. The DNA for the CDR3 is TGTGCCAGCAGCTGGAATCAGCGGGGGGTCTACAATGAGCAGTTCTTC. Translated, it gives CASSWNQRGVYNEQFF.

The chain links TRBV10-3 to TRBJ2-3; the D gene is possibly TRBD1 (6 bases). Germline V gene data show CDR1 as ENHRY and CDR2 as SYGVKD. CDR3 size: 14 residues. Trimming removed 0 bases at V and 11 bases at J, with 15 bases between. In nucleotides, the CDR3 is TGTGCCATCAGTGAGTCGCAGGTTCCACAGGGGCAGTATTTT. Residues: CAISESQVPQGQYF.

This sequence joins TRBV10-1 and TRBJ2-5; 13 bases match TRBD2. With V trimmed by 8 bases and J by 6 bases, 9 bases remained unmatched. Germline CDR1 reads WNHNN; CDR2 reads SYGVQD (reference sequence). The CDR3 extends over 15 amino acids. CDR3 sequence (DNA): TGCGCCAGCCGTTTACTAGCGGGGGGGCTAAAGACCCAGTACTTC. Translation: CASRLLAGGLKTQYF.

CDR3 sequence (DNA): TGTGCCAGCAGTTCGGTGGGGTACGAGCAGTACTTC. Translated, it gives CASSSVGYEQYF. The chain employs TRBV6-6 and TRBJ2-7; D unclear. CDR3 size: 12 residues. The ends were cut back, 4 bases at V and 4 bases at J, with 8 bases in the middle. Germline V gene sequence: CDR1 MNHNY, CDR2 SVGAGI (reference sequence).

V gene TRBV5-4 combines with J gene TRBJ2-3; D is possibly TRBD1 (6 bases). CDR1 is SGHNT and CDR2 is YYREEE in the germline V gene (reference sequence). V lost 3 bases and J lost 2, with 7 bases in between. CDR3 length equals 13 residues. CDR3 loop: CASSWDNTDTQYF. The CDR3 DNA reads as TGTGCCAGCAGCTGGGACAACACAGATACGCAGTATTTT. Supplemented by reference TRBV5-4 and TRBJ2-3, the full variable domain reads ETGVTQSPTHLIKTRGQQVTLRCSSQSGHNTVSWYQQALGQGPQFIFQYYREEENGRGNFPPRFSGLQFPNYSSELNVNALELDDSALYLCASSWDNTDTQYFGPGTRLTVL.

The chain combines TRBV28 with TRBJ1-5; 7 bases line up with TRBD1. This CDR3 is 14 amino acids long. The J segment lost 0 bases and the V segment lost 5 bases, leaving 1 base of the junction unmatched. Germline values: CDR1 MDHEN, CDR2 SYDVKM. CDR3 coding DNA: TGTGCCAGCAGTCGGACAGGTAGCAATCAGCCCCAGCATTTT. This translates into CASSRTGSNQPQHF.